What follows are 8 T cell receptor beta chains derived from one specimen sequenced in a study of shared clonotypes between healthy human individuals. TCRdb's copy holds only in-frame clones and misses some; the assay was immunoSEQ multiplex PCR. This sample has about 690,000 clones; less than 95% occur once, and the top ten carry more than 30%. Material: memory CD8+ T cells from PBMCs. Documented subset: CD45RO+ cells pooled with CCR7-negative TemRA cells. The receptors were sampled from a man in his late teens or twenties in good health. Some clones in this sample may be carry-over from other donors' samples.

This chain links TRBV9 with TRBJ2-3, with D perhaps TRBD1 (6 bases). This CDR3 has 15 amino acids. Germline V lookup: CDR1 SGDLS, CDR2 YYNGEE. V dropped 3 bases and J dropped 4 bases, with 15 bases sitting between them. CDR3 loop: CASSGPEQGPDTQYF. The CDR3, as DNA: TGTGCCAGCAGCGGTCCCGAACAGGGCCCAGATACGCAGTATTTT.

The chain joins TRBV19 to TRBJ1-5; D might be TRBD1 (6 bases). Trimming shortened V by 3 bases and J by 6 bases, and 12 bases separated the two germline ends. Germline CDR1 and CDR2: LNHDA and SQIVND (reference sequence). The CDR3 is 14 residues long. This CDR3 is CASSIYIQGQPQHF. CDR3 coding DNA: TGTGCCAGTAGTATTTACATACAGGGTCAGCCCCAGCATTTT.

This clone was observed a handful of times. The rearrangement links TRBV28 to TRBJ1-5; weak D call: TRBD1 (5 bases). Germline V gene lookup returns CDR1 MDHEN and CDR2 SYDVKM. Trimming left V 6 bases short and J 5 bases short, with 17 bases between. The length of the CDR3 is 15 residues. DNA for the CDR3: TGTGCCAGCAGCCTCCTAAGCGGGGGGGATCAGCCCCAGCATTTT. Protein: CASSLLSGGDQPQHF.

This sequence joins TRBV6-6 and TRBJ2-1; D remains unclear. The CDR3 covers 16 residues. Trimming removed 0 bases at V and 4 bases at J, with 13 bases between. Germline lookup yields CDR1 MNHNY and CDR2 SVGAGI (reference sequence). CDR3 DNA sequence: TGTGCCAGCAGTTACTCGACGGGTAGCCCTTACAATGAGCAGTTCTTC. It specifies CASSYSTGSPYNEQFF.

The V gene is TRBV28, the J gene TRBJ1-2; 8 positions match TRBD1. The trim removed 3 bases at V and 8 bases at J, leaving 5 bases unmatched. CDR3 size: 13 residues. Germline V lookup: CDR1 MDHEN, CDR2 SYDVKM. Written as DNA, the CDR3 is TGTGCCAGCAGTTTGGCAGGGGGCCTGGGCTACACCTTC. Protein product: CASSLAGGLGYTF.

This clone has just one count. This sequence joins TRBV7-9 and TRBJ2-2; 9 nucleotides line up with TRBD1. The J segment lost 3 bases and the V segment lost 3 bases, leaving 5 bases of the junction unmatched. The CDR3 is 16 amino acids. CDR1 SEHNR and CDR2 FQNEAQ come from the germline V gene (reference sequence). The CDR3 spells CASSFPQGAYTGELFF. The CDR3 DNA reads as TGTGCCAGCAGCTTCCCACAGGGGGCTTACACCGGGGAGCTGTTTTTT.

The chain recombines TRBV28 with TRBJ2-2; tentative D call: TRBD1 (5 bases). Germline assignment: CDR1 MDHEN and CDR2 SYDVKM. This CDR3 is built from 16 residues. The V gene lost 10 bases and the J gene lost 4 bases, with 22 bases spanning the gap. The CDR3 loop reads CATRPSGREATGELFF. The CDR3 DNA reads TGTGCCACGCGCCCTTCGGGCAGGGAAGCCACCGGGGAGCTGTTTTTT.

This clone was recorded a few times. The chain combines TRBV7-3 with TRBJ2-2, with D tentatively TRBD1 (6 bases). Germline V gives CDR1 SGHTA, CDR2 FQGTGA. Trimming removed 4 bases at V and 5 bases at J, with 14 bases between. This CDR3 contains 15 residues. For the CDR3, the DNA is TGTGCCAGCAGCTCCCCAGATAGGGGGACCGGGGAGCTGTTTTTT. It encodes CASSSPDRGTGELFF. Supplemented by reference TRBV7-3 and TRBJ2-2, the full variable domain reads GAGVSQTPSNKVTEKGKYVELRCDPISGHTALYWYRQSLGQGPEFLIYFQGTGAADDSGLPNDRFFAVRPEGSVSTLKIQRTERGDSAVYLCASSSPDRGTGELFFGEGSRLTVL.